This T cell receptor (beta chain) was identified in a study of T cells expressing NK-cell markers. Study as a whole: HCMV serostatus: seven of eight sequenced donors positive, one negative.

TCRdb re-called the 5' RACE reads and shows each CDR3 protein once, DNA omitted. The sample's table shows more than 400,000 distinct CDR3 sequences. Whole-study results and caveats: The CD3+CD56-NKG2C+ fraction was also led by these clonotypes in a few donors. The dominant NKG2C+ clonotypes represented about 1.0-7.0% of CD8+ T cells in five to seven donors.

The CDR3 is 13 amino acids. Germline V gene sequence: CDR1 SNHLY, CDR2 FYNNEI. To note about this clonotype: Its target is unknown.

This clonotype originated in a woman between 18 and 69 years old in good health. The chain is built from TRBV2 and TRBJ1-5; the TCRdb call, TRBD1, lacks DNA for checking. Sequenced material: blood T cells: a sorted CD56 or NKG2C T cell subset, CD4+ or CD8+ T cells, or bulk PBMC T cells (not recorded which). The CDR3 here is CASRPGQGQPQHF.